This TCR beta chain was identified during a study of cytomegalovirus exposure and HLA in healthy donors. The V and J ends lost 6 bases and 3 bases respectively, with 15 bases between them. The CDR3 spans 15 residues. Germline V lookup: CDR1 LNHDA, CDR2 SQIVND (reference sequence). Both 60 Vbeta primers and 13 Jbeta primers went into the PCR. Measured with immunoSEQ multiplex PCR; TCRdb has only the in-frame clones, and not every one. In the table there are 100,000 to 150,000 clones, 70% to 85% of which are singletons. The source of this sequence is a boy aged 2 to 9 in good health and CMV-seronegative. V usage is TRBV19 and J usage is TRBJ1-5, with D possibly being TRBD1 (6 bases). The sequenced material came from PBMCs. CDR3 in DNA: TGTGCCAGTAGAAAGGGGGACACCTCCAATCAGCCCCAGCATTTT. It translates to CASRKGDTSNQPQHF.